A selection of T cell receptor beta chains follows, all from one sample in a study of blood T cell repertoires in COVID-19. Some clones are missing from TCRdb's copy, which holds only in-frame ones; the method was immunoSEQ multiplex PCR. The sample shows a few hundred thousand clones, around 82% of them seen only once. Sequenced input: peripheral blood. The receptors come from a human donor in a cohort sampled during active COVID-19. Both conserved end residues are part of each CDR3. The D gene is left open where the match is weak. Size is omitted from some rows. Given values are once, few, many or a class for expanded clones.

TRBJ2-5 TRBV4-2 TRBD1 - CASSPRDSSGSGETQYF TGTGCCAGCAGCCCCCGGGACAGCTCTGGCTCGGGAGAGACCCAGTACTTC
TRBJ1-2 TRBV5-1 TRBD1 - CASSTGQGAFGYTF TGCGCCAGCAGCACGGGACAGGGGGCGTTCGGCTACACCTTC
TRBJ2-1 TRBV5-1 - once CASSYQGSYNEQFF TGCGCCAGCAGCTACCAGGGTTCCTACAATGAGCAGTTCTTC
TRBJ1-6 TRBV7-6 TRBD1 - CASSLGQNNSPLHF TGTGCCAGCAGCTTGGGACAGAATAATTCACCCCTCCACTTT
TRBJ2-3 TRBV18 - - CASSWGGTQYF TGTGCCAGCTCATGGGGCGGTACGCAGTATTTT
TRBJ1-4 TRBV18 TRBD1 - CASSPRQGTTNEKLFF TGTGCCAGCTCACCGAGACAGGGAACGACTAATGAAAAACTGTTTTTT
TRBJ2-3 TRBV20-1 - - CSASDRGTQYF TGCAGTGCTAGCGACCGAGGGACGCAGTATTTT
TRBJ1-5 TRBV18 TRBD1 - CASWEQGSNQLQHF TGTGCCAGCTGGGAACAGGGGAGCAATCAGCTCCAGCATTTT
TRBJ2-3 TRBV7-3 - - CASSSAGTSTDTQYF TGTGCCAGCAGCTCCGCCGGGACTAGCACAGATACGCAGTATTTT
TRBJ2-6 TRBV19 - - CASSTFRETGANVLTF TGTGCCAGTAGTACCTTTAGAGAGACTGGGGCCAACGTCCTGACTTTC
TRBJ2-5 TRBV3-1/TRBV3-2 - once CASSQGWTAQETQYF TGTGCCAGCAGCCAAGGTTGGACAGCGCAAGAGACCCAGTACTTC
TRBJ2-3 TRBV6-5 - - CASAPRLDTDTQYF TGTGCCAGCGCCCCCAGACTCGACACAGATACGCAGTATTTT
TRBJ2-5 TRBV19 TRBD1 - CASNTGGGETQYF TGTGCCAGTAATACAGGGGGTGGAGAGACCCAGTACTTC
TRBJ1-2 TRBV9 TRBD1 - CASSVLPDRAPYGYTF TGTGCCAGCAGTGTCCTCCCGGACAGGGCCCCCTATGGCTACACCTTC
TRBJ2-3 TRBV25-1 TRBD2 - CASSESSGGTYDTQYF TGTGCCAGCAGTGAGAGTTCGGGGGGGACATATGATACGCAGTATTTT
TRBJ2-7 TRBV6-2/TRBV6-3 - - CASSSPGQSYEQYF TGTGCCAGCAGTTCACCGGGACAATCCTACGAGCAGTACTTC
TRBJ2-5 TRBV9 TRBD1 - CASSLGQGFRETQYF TGTGCCAGCAGTTTGGGACAGGGATTTAGGGAGACCCAGTACTTC
TRBJ1-5 TRBV6-6 TRBD1 - CATTQGARQPQHF TGTGCCACTACACAGGGGGCTCGGCAGCCCCAGCATTTT
TRBJ1-1 TRBV4-2 - - CASSLRGGANTEAFF TGTGCCAGCAGCCTCCGGGGGGGGGCGAACACTGAAGCTTTCTTT
TRBJ2-3 TRBV5-1 TRBD2 - CASSLASGGKDTQYF TGCGCCAGCAGCTTGGCTAGCGGGGGGAAAGATACGCAGTATTTT
TRBJ1-1 TRBV9 - once CASSAQVLNTEAFF TGTGCCAGCAGCGCGCAGGTTCTGAACACTGAAGCTTTCTTT
TRBJ2-1 TRBV19 - once CASSIRGGGSYNEQFF TGTGCCAGTAGTATTAGGGGGGGCGGGTCCTACAATGAGCAGTTCTTC
TRBJ2-5 TRBV29-1 - - CSPVQGETQYF TGCAGCCCAGTGCAGGGGGAGACCCAGTACTTC
TRBJ2-1 TRBV7-9 TRBD2 - CASSQRTSGSNEQFF TGTGCCAGCAGCCAAAGGACTAGCGGGAGCAATGAGCAGTTCTTC
TRBJ2-2 TRBV10-2 - - CASIPTRHTGELFF TGCGCCAGCATACCGACTAGACACACCGGGGAGCTGTTTTTT
TRBJ2-7 TRBV11-1 - - CASSPRIRQVGNEQYF TGTGCCAGCAGCCCACGCATCAGACAGGTGGGAAACGAGCAGTACTTC
TRBJ1-5 TRBV6-4 - - CASGQQPASSHQPQHF TGTGCCAGCGGTCAGCAGCCAGCGTCAAGTCATCAGCCCCAGCATTTT
TRBJ2-3 TRBV16 - once CASSQSIQGPDTQYF TGTGCCAGCAGCCAATCGATCCAGGGCCCAGATACGCAGTATTTT
TRBJ1-1 TRBV7-8 TRBD1 once CASSQGQGGTEAFF TGTGCCAGCAGCCAGGGACAGGGGGGTACTGAAGCTTTCTTT
TRBJ2-7 TRBV7-6 - - CASSLGPGQHYEQYF TGTGCCAGCAGCTTAGGGCCTGGACAGCACTACGAGCAGTACTTC
TRBJ2-5 TRBV4-1 TRBD1 - CASSPAGTGGPETQYF TGCGCCAGCAGCCCAGCCGGGACAGGGGGCCCAGAGACCCAGTACTTC
TRBJ2-7 TRBV6-5 TRBD1 few CASSYSTGVQQYF TGTGCCAGCAGTTATTCGACAGGGGTCCAGCAGTACTTC
TRBJ1-1 TRBV7-8 - - CASSSKGGGSTEAFF TGTGCCAGCAGCTCGAAGGGGGGAGGGTCCACTGAAGCTTTCTTT
TRBJ1-4 TRBV5-6 - - CASSFRGVEKLFF TGTGCCAGCAGCTTCCGAGGAGTAGAAAAACTGTTTTTT
TRBJ1-5 TRBV18 TRBD1 - CASSPSTGGINQPQHF TGTGCCAGCTCACCATCGACAGGGGGCATCAATCAGCCCCAGCATTTT